This TCR beta chain was observed in a study of neurological immune-mediated disorders. Points from the study as a whole: Private repertoires in all groups were suggested, as expanded clones shared no CDR3 amino acid sequences across subjects.

This clonotype was observed at least ten times. The antigen is unknown. 5'RACE generated cDNA with 10-nucleotide random UMIs. TCRdb processed the 5' RACE reads anew with MiXCR; each CDR3 protein has one entry. This sample has roughly 45,000 distinct CDR3 sequences, with roughly 13% found just once. This CDR3 region has 15 residues. Germline V CDR1 and CDR2: SQVTM, ANQGSEA. Germline trimming cut 3 bases from V and 7 bases from J; bases unmatched to any gene: 14. Noted time point: longitudinal time-point 3. Maryland, USA blood bank volunteers served as healthy controls. Unsorted libraries were prepared from 2 million PBMCs that had been stored at -80 C.

The chain carries TRBV29-1 and TRBJ1-2, with TRBD1 matching 7 bases. This clonotype was obtained from a man aged 25-40 years in good health. Sequences were obtained from PBMCs. In nucleotides, the CDR3 is TGCAGCGTTGAGGGTATCGGGACAGTTTCGGGTGGCTACACCTTC. Its translation: CSVEGIGTVSGGYTF.